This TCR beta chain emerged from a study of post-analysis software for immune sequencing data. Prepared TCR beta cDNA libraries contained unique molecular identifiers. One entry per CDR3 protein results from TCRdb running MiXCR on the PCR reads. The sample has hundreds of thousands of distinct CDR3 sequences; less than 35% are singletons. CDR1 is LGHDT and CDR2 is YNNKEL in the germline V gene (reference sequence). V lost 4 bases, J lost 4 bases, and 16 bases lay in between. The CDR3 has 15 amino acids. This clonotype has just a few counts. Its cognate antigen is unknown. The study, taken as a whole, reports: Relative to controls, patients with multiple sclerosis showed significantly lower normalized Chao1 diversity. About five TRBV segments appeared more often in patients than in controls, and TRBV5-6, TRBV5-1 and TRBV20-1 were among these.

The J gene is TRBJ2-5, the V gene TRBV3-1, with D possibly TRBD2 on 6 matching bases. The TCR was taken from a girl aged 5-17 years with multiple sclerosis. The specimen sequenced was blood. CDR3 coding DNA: TGTGCCAGCAGCCGCCGGGGACTTCCCCCAGAGACCCAGTACTTC. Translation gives CASSRRGLPPETQYF.